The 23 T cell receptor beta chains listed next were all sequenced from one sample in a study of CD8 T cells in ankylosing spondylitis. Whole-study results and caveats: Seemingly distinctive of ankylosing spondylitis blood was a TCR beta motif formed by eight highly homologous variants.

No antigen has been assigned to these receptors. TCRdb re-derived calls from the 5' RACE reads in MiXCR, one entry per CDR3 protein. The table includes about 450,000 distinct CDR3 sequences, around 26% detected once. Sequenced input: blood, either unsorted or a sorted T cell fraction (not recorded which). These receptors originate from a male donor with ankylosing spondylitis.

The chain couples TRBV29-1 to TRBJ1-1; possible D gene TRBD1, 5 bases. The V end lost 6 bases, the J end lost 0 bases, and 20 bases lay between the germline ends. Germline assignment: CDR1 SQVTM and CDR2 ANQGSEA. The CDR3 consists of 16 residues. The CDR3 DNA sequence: TGCAGCGTCGACAGAGATGGGACGGCAATGAACACTGAAGCTTTCTTT. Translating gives CSVDRDGTAMNTEAFF.

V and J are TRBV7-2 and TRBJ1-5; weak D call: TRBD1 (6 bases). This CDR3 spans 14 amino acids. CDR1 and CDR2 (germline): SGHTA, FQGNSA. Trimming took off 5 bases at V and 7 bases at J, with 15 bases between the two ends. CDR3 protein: CASSRAQGEQPQHF. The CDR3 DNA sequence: TGTGCCAGCAGCCGGGCACAGGGTGAACAGCCCCAGCATTTT.

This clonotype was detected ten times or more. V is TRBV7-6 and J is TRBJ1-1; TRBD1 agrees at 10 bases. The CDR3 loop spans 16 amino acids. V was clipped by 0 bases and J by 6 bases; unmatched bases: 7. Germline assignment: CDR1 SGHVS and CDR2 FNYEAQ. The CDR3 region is CASSLASDRGLAEAFF. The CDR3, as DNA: TGTGCCAGCAGCTTAGCGAGCGACAGGGGGCTGGCTGAAGCTTTCTTT.

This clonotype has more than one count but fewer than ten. CDR3 DNA sequence: TGCAGTGCTAGGGGGAGACATAGCGGGAATTCCTACAATGAGCAGTTCTTC. Protein: CSARGRHSGNSYNEQFF. J is TRBJ2-1 and V is TRBV20-1; TRBD2 matches 8 bases. CDR1 is DFQATT, CDR2 SNEGSKA, per germline (reference sequence). J lost 1 base, V lost 3 bases, and 11 bases had no gene match. This CDR3 is 17 amino acids long.

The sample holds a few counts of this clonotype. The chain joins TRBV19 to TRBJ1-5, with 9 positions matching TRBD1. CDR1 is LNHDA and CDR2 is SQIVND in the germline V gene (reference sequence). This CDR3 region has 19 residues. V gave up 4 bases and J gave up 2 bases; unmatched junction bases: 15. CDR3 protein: CASSTPRDRASVGNQPQHF. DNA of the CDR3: TGTGCCAGTAGTACCCCCCGGGACAGGGCGTCGGTGGGCAATCAGCCCCAGCATTTT.

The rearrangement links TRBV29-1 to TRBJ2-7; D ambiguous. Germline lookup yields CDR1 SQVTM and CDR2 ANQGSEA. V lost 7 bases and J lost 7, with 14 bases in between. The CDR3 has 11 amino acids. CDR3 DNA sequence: TGCAGCGCCTTCACGTGGGGAGAGCAGTACTTC. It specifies CSAFTWGEQYF.

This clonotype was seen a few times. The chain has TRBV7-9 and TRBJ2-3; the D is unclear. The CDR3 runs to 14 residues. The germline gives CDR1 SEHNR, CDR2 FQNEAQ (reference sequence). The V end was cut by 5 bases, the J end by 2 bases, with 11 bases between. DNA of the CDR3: TGTGCCAGCAGCCCCGGGTTTTCCACAGATACGCAGTATTTT. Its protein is CASSPGFSTDTQYF.

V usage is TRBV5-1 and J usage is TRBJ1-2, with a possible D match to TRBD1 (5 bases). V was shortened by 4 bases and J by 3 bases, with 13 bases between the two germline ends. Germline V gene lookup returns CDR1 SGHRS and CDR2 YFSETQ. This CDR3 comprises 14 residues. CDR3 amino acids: CASSTIPGHYGYTF. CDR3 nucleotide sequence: TGCGCCAGCAGCACGATCCCGGGGCACTATGGCTACACCTTC.

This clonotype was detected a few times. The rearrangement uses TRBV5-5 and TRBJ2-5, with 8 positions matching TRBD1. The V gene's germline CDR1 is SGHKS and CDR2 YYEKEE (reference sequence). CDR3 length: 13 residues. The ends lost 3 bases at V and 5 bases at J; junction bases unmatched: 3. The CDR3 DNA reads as TGTGCCAGCAGCTACAGGGGGTCGGAGACCCAGTACTTC. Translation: CASSYRGSETQYF.

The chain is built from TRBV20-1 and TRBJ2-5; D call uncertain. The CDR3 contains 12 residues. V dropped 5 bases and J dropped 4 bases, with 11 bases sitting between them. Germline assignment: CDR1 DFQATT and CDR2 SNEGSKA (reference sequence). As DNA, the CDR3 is TGCAGTGCTGGGCCCAAGGGAGAGACCCAGTACTTC. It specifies CSAGPKGETQYF.

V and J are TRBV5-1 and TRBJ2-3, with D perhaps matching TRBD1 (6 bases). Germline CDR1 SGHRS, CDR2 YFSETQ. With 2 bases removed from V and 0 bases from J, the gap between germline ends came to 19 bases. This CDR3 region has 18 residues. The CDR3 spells CASSLAASLTGSTDTQYF. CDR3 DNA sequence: TGCGCCAGCAGCTTAGCTGCGTCATTAACAGGGAGCACAGATACGCAGTATTTT.

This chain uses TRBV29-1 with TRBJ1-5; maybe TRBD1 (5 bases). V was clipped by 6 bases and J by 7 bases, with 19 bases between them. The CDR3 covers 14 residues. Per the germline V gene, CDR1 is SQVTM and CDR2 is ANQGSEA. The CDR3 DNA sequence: TGCAGCGTCGCACAGGCCCTCGGCGGACAGCCCCAGCATTTT. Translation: CSVAQALGGQPQHF.

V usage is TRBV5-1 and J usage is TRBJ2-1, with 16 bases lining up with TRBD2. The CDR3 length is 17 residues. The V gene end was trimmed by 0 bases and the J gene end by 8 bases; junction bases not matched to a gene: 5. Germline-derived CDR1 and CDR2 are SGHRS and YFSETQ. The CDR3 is CASSLVGLAGGRHEQFF. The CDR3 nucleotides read TGCGCCAGCAGCTTGGTGGGACTAGCGGGAGGGCGGCATGAGCAGTTCTTC. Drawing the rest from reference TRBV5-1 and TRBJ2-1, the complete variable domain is KAGVTQTPRYLIKTRGQQVTLSCSPISGHRSVSWYQQTPGQGLQFLFEYFSETQRNKGNFPGRFSGRQFSNSRSEMNVSTLELGDSALYLCASSLVGLAGGRHEQFFGPGTRLTVL.

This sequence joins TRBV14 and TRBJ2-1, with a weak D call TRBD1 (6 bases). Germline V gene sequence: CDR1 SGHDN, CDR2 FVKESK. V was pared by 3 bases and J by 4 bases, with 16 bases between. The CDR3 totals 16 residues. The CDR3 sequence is CASSHQQGFTYNEQFF. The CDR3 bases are TGTGCCAGCAGCCACCAACAGGGTTTCACGTACAATGAGCAGTTCTTC.

For the CDR3, the DNA is TGTGCCAGCAGCTTACACAGCCCTAACTATGGCTACACCTTC. Translating it yields CASSLHSPNYGYTF. The genes are TRBV7-9 and TRBJ1-2; no clear D. Trimming took off 2 bases at V and 0 bases at J, with 7 bases between the two ends. The CDR3 loop spans 14 amino acids. Looked up from germline, CDR1 is SEHNR and CDR2 is FQNEAQ (reference sequence).

The CDR3 is CATLGLAGGEQFF. CDR3 nucleotide sequence: TGTGCCACCCTAGGGCTAGCGGGCGGTGAGCAGTTCTTC. This chain connects TRBV11-3 to TRBJ2-1, with 8 bases matching TRBD2. This CDR3 has 13 residues. The V gene's germline CDR1 is SGHNT and CDR2 YENEEA. V lost 10 bases to trimming and J lost 9 bases; unmatched junction nucleotides: 11. Using reference TRBV11-3 and TRBJ2-1 for the parts outside the CDR3, the full variable domain is EAGVVQSPRYKIIEKKQPVAFWCNPISGHNTLYWYLQNLGQGPELLIRYENEEAVDDSQLPKDRFSAERLKGVDSTLKIQPAELGDSAVYLCATLGLAGGEQFFGPGTRLTVL.

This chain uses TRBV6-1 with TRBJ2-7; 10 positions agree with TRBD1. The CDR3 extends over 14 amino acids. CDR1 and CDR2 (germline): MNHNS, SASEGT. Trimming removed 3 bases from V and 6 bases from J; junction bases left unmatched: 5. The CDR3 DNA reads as TGTGCCAGCAGTGACCGGGACAGGGGATCCGAGCAGTACGTC. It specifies CASSDRDRGSEQYV.

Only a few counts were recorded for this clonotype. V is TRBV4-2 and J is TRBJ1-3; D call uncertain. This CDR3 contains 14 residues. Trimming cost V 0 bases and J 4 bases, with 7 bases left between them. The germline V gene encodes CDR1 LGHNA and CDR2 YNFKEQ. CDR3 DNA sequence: TGTGCCAGCAGCCAAGATGCAGTCGGAAACACCATATATTTT. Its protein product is CASSQDAVGNTIYF.

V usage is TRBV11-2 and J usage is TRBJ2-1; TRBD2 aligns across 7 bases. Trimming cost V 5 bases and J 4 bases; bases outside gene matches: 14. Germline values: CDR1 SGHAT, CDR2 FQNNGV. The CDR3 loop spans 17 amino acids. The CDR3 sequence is CASSPGRGSLLYNEQFF. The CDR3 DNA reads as TGTGCCAGCAGCCCTGGGCGCGGGAGTCTTTTATACAATGAGCAGTTCTTC.

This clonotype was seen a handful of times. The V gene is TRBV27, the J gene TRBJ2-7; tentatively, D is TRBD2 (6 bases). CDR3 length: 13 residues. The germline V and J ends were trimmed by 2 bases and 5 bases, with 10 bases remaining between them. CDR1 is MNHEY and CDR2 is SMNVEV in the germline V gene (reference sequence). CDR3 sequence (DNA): TGTGCCAGCAGTTTAAGGAGGGACGACGAGCAGTACGTC. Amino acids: CASSLRRDDEQYV.

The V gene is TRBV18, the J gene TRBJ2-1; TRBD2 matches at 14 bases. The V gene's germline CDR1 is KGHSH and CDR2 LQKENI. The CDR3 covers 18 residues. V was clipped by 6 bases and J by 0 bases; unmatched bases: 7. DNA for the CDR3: TGTGCCAGCTCGCAGATGACTAGCGGGAGGGGCTCCTACAATGAGCAGTTCTTC. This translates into CASSQMTSGRGSYNEQFF.

The CDR3 DNA follows: TGTGCCAGCAGCGTAGGGAGAACTGGAAACACCATATATTTT. As protein: CASSVGRTGNTIYF. This chain connects TRBV9 to TRBJ1-3; D uncertain. CDR3 length equals 14 residues. V shed 0 bases and J shed 2 bases, with 6 bases lying between them. The germline gives CDR1 SGDLS, CDR2 YYNGEE.

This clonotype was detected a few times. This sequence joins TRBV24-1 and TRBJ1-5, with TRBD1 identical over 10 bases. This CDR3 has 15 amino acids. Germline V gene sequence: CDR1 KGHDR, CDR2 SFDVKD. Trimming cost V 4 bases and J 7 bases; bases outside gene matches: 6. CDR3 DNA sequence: TGTGCCACCAGTGACCGGGACAGGGGAAGCCAGCCCCAGCATTTT. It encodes CATSDRDRGSQPQHF.